These T cell receptor beta chains were read from a single sample in a study of CD8 T cells in ankylosing spondylitis. Each CDR3 protein gets one entry after TCRdb re-called the 5' RACE reads with MiXCR. The sample carries under 250,000 distinct CDR3 sequences, under 30% recorded once. Source material: blood, either unsorted or a sorted T cell fraction (not recorded which). These receptors were obtained from a male donor with ankylosing spondylitis or in good health (not recorded which). Both conserved end residues are part of each CDR3. D genes are given only for firm matches. The size entry is marked missing in some rows and otherwise reads once, few, many or a size class.

J,D,size,V,CDR3,DNA
TRBJ2-5,NA,NA,TRBV7-2,CASSPGGPPQETQYF,TGTGCCAGCAGCCCAGGAGGGCCTCCTCAAGAGACCCAGTACTTC
TRBJ2-7,NA,NA,TRBV20-1,CSATIIAPEQYF,TGCAGTGCTACGATCATCGCACCCGAGCAGTACTTC
TRBJ2-3,TRBD2,many,TRBV20-1,CSARLTSGRADTQYF,TGCAGTGCTAGACTCACTAGCGGGAGAGCAGATACGCAGTATTTT
TRBJ2-5,NA,many,TRBV29-1,CSVTDPGGGETQYF,TGCAGCGTTACTGACCCCGGGGGTGGCGAGACCCAGTACTTC
TRBJ2-2,NA,NA,TRBV25-1,CASGGHNTGELFF,TGTGCCAGCGGGGGACATAACACCGGGGAGCTGTTTTTT
TRBJ1-1,TRBD1,many,TRBV12-3/TRBV12-4,CASSPTGAEAFF,TGTGCCAGCAGTCCGACAGGGGCTGAAGCTTTCTTT
TRBJ1-1,NA,many,TRBV20-1,CSARDPSGPNTEAFF,TGCAGTGCTAGAGATCCGTCAGGGCCGAACACTGAAGCTTTCTTT
TRBJ2-3,NA,NA,TRBV29-1,CSVEDRKRLSTDTQYF,TGCAGCGTTGAAGATCGGAAGCGCCTCAGCACAGATACGCAGTATTTT
TRBJ2-5,TRBD2,many,TRBV5-1,CASSKGLADKETQYF,TGCGCCAGCAGTAAAGGACTAGCGGATAAAGAGACCCAGTACTTC
TRBJ2-2,TRBD1,few,TRBV4-3,CASSQGRTGPGTGELFF,TGCGCCAGCAGCCAAGGACGGACAGGGCCAGGGACCGGGGAGCTGTTTTTT
TRBJ2-5,NA,NA,TRBV29-1,CSVQPQETQYF,TGCAGCGTACAGCCCCAAGAGACCCAGTACTTC
TRBJ1-5,NA,NA,TRBV20-1,CSARGGGINQPQHF,TGCAGTGCTAGAGGGGGAGGGATCAATCAGCCCCAGCATTTT
TRBJ2-1,TRBD2,NA,TRBV7-2,CASGGGAAYNEQFF,TGTGCCAGCGGCGGGGGGGCGGCCTACAATGAGCAGTTCTTC
TRBJ2-7,TRBD2,few,TRBV20-1,CSARDGLASPYEQYF,TGCAGTGCTAGAGACGGACTAGCGAGCCCCTACGAGCAGTACTTC
TRBJ1-3,NA,many,TRBV5-1,CAGILEHSGNTIYF,TGCGCCGGCATTTTGGAGCACTCTGGAAACACCATATATTTT
TRBJ2-7,NA,many,TRBV9,CASSVGVGFDEQYF,TGTGCCAGCAGCGTAGGGGTGGGCTTCGACGAGCAGTACTTC
TRBJ2-7,TRBD2,NA,TRBV29-1,CSVGTREGPAYEQYF,TGCAGCGTTGGAACCCGGGAGGGCCCGGCATACGAGCAGTACTTC
TRBJ2-1,TRBD2,many,TRBV5-5,CASSLVPSGSYNEQFF,TGTGCCAGCAGCTTGGTTCCTAGCGGGAGCTACAATGAGCAGTTCTTC
TRBJ1-5,TRBD1,many,TRBV25-1,CASMAGGAGPQHF,TGTGCCAGCATGGCAGGGGGCGCGGGACCCCAGCATTTT
TRBJ2-2,NA,NA,TRBV5-1,CASSLTAGKTGELFF,TGCGCCAGCAGCTTGACGGCGGGCAAGACCGGGGAGCTGTTTTTT
TRBJ2-2,NA,NA,TRBV29-1,CSVAGVTNTGELFF,TGCAGCGTTGCAGGGGTCACGAACACCGGGGAGCTGTTTTTT
TRBJ1-3,TRBD1,NA,TRBV5-5,CASSRDRAASGNTIYF,TGTGCCAGCAGCCGCGACAGGGCAGCTTCTGGAAACACCATATATTTT
TRBJ1-5,TRBD1,many,TRBV7-6,CASSPGTGSSFESPQHF,TGTGCCAGCAGCCCGGGGACAGGGAGCTCATTCGAATCGCCCCAGCATTTT
TRBJ1-6,NA,many,TRBV7-2,CASSLSDSYNSPLHF,TGTGCCAGCAGCTTATCAGACTCCTATAATTCACCCCTCCACTTT
TRBJ2-3,NA,few,TRBV12-3/TRBV12-4,CASSLLSTDTQYF,TGTGCCAGCAGTTTACTTAGCACAGATACGCAGTATTTT
TRBJ2-5,TRBD2,NA,TRBV5-1,CASSLAGLAGGGQETQYF,TGCGCCAGCAGCTTGGCGGGACTAGCGGGAGGTGGCCAAGAGACCCAGTACTTC
TRBJ2-7,NA,few,TRBV20-1,CSARRRSGLSYEQYF,TGCAGTGCTAGGAGGCGATCGGGCCTCAGCTACGAGCAGTACTTC
TRBJ1-1,NA,many,TRBV9,CASSVSPGDEAFF,TGTGCCAGCAGCGTAAGTCCGGGGGACGAAGCTTTCTTT
TRBJ2-1,TRBD1,NA,TRBV5-1,CASSLSGTGGGWGDEQFF,TGCGCCAGCAGCTTGTCGGGAACAGGGGGCGGCTGGGGCGATGAGCAGTTCTTC
TRBJ1-2,NA,many,TRBV11-2,CASSPDRSYGYTF,TGTGCCAGCAGCCCCGACAGGTCCTATGGCTACACCTTC
TRBJ2-1,NA,NA,TRBV20-1,CSARLGLGGRNEQFF,TGCAGTGCTAGATTGGGTCTTGGGGGGCGGAATGAGCAGTTCTTC
TRBJ1-3,NA,once,TRBV20-1,CSATLIFGNTIYF,TGCAGTGCTACGTTAATCTTTGGAAACACCATATATTTT
TRBJ2-3,NA,NA,TRBV7-9,CASSNWDGVSTDTQYF,TGTGCCAGCAGCAATTGGGACGGGGTTAGCACAGATACGCAGTATTTT
TRBJ1-4,TRBD1,few,TRBV20-1,CSAQQGVGEKLFF,TGCAGTGCTCAACAGGGGGTCGGTGAAAAACTGTTTTTT
TRBJ1-3,NA,NA,TRBV6-1,CASSEVGRVGNTIYF,TGTGCCAGCAGTGAAGTCGGCAGGGTCGGAAACACCATATATTTT
TRBJ2-1,NA,many,TRBV7-2,CASSRRTGNEQFF,TGTGCCAGCAGCCGGCGGACGGGGAATGAGCAGTTCTTC
TRBJ2-7,NA,NA,TRBV29-1,CSVEGSSYEQYF,TGCAGCGTTGAGGGGAGTTCCTACGAGCAGTACTTC